These T cell receptor beta chains were read from a single sample in a study of T cells in Graves' hyperthyroidism and ophthalmopathy. TCRdb re-derived calls from the multiplex PCR reads in MiXCR, one entry per CDR3 protein. The sample records a few hundred thousand distinct CDR3 sequences, about 15% being singletons. The sample taken for sequencing was blood. Receptors originate from a woman aged 18-29 years with Graves' hyperthyroidism. Each CDR3 is given with its conserved first and last residue. D genes are given only for firm matches. Not every row has a clone size; where given, it reads once, few, many or a size class.

v_gene,j_gene,abundance,d_gene,CDR3aa,CDR3nt
TRBV20-1,TRBJ2-3,few,.,CSASGVPPGTTDTQYF,TGCAGTGCTAGTGGAGTCCCCCCTGGGACCACAGATACGCAGTATTTT
TRBV19,TRBJ2-3,many,.,CASSPRMLRPSTDTQYF,TGTGCCAGTAGTCCCAGAATGCTCCGGCCTAGCACAGATACGCAGTATTTT
TRBV6-1,TRBJ1-2,few,.,CASRGAATNYGYTF,TGTGCCAGCAGAGGGGCGGCTACTAACTATGGCTACACCTTC
TRBV6-1,TRBJ1-6,many,.,CASSEATLPPLHF,TGTGCCAGCAGTGAAGCAACATTGCCACCCCTCCACTTT
TRBV30,TRBJ1-5,many,.,CAWTADSNQPQHF,TGTGCCTGGACAGCCGATAGCAATCAGCCCCAGCATTTT
TRBV11-2,TRBJ2-5,.,.,CASSLDAGRHETQYF,TGTGCCAGCAGCTTAGATGCGGGGAGACACGAGACCCAGTACTTC
TRBV5-1,TRBJ2-1,.,TRBD2,CASSFNGGTYNEQFF,TGCGCCAGCAGCTTCAACGGGGGGACCTACAATGAGCAGTTCTTC
TRBV12-3/TRBV12-4,TRBJ1-1,many,.,CASTKGNTEAFF,TGTGCCAGCACTAAGGGGAACACTGAAGCTTTCTTT
TRBV6-6,TRBJ2-3,.,TRBD2,CASSYEKLAVLTDTQYF,TGTGCCAGCAGTTACGAAAAACTAGCGGTGCTCACAGATACGCAGTATTTT
TRBV12-3/TRBV12-4,TRBJ2-4,many,TRBD1,CASSLGQTKNIQYF,TGTGCCAGCAGTCTGGGACAGACCAAAAACATTCAGTACTTC
TRBV30,TRBJ1-4,few,TRBD1,CAWSTGDWEKLFF,TGTGCCTGGTCCACAGGGGATTGGGAAAAACTGTTTTTT
TRBV7-8,TRBJ1-1,.,.,CASSLEGREMAEAFF,TGTGCCAGCAGCTTAGAAGGCAGGGAAATGGCTGAAGCTTTCTTT
TRBV18,TRBJ2-7,.,.,CACSPQESYEQYF,TGTGCCTGCTCACCACAGGAATCCTACGAGCAGTACTTC
TRBV20-1,TRBJ2-2,.,TRBD1,CSARGTDSLTGELFF,TGCAGTGCAAGGGGGACAGATTCCCTTACCGGGGAGCTGTTTTTT
TRBV19,TRBJ2-3,many,TRBD2,CASSPRTSGSHTQYF,TGTGCCAGTAGTCCCCGCACTAGCGGGAGTCATACGCAGTATTTT
TRBV6-2/TRBV6-3,TRBJ2-3,many,.,CASSSPGRWGDTQYF,TGTGCCAGCAGCTCCCCCGGGCGGTGGGGAGATACGCAGTATTTT
TRBV24-1,TRBJ2-1,.,.,CATSDLTGLTVNEQFF,TGTGCCACCAGTGATTTGACAGGGCTTACGGTAAATGAGCAGTTCTTC
TRBV2,TRBJ1-1,many,.,CASRAAGMGTEAFF,TGTGCCAGCAGAGCTGCAGGGATGGGCACTGAAGCTTTCTTT
TRBV19,TRBJ2-2,many,.,CASSGTGGGELFF,TGTGCCAGTAGTGGGACCGGAGGCGGGGAGCTGTTTTTT
TRBV20-1,TRBJ2-3,.,.,CSARERRGTDTRYF,TGCAGTGCTAGAGAACGGCGGGGCACAGATACGCGGTATTTT
TRBV12-3/TRBV12-4,TRBJ1-6,few,.,CASSLSGGGSPLHF,TGTGCCAGCAGTTTATCCGGGGGAGGGTCACCCCTCCACTTT
TRBV28,TRBJ2-5,many,.,CASSLTSPQETQYF,TGTGCCAGCAGTTTGACATCTCCCCAAGAGACCCAGTACTTC
TRBV12-3/TRBV12-4,TRBJ1-3,many,.,CASSLQQGSGNTIYF,TGTGCCAGCAGTTTACAACAGGGCTCTGGAAACACCATATATTTT
TRBV5-1,TRBJ1-1,many,.,CASSSTLGTEAFF,TGCGCCAGCAGTTCGACCCTAGGGACTGAAGCTTTCTTT
TRBV29-1,TRBJ2-5,many,.,CSVGGLGGETQYF,TGCAGCGTTGGGGGCCTGGGTGGGGAGACCCAGTACTTC
TRBV6-5,TRBJ2-6,many,.,CASSYGQHYSGANVLTF,TGTGCCAGCAGTTACGGCCAGCACTACTCTGGGGCCAACGTCCTGACTTTC
TRBV12-3/TRBV12-4,TRBJ1-5,many,.,CASSFSRERNQPQHF,TGTGCCAGCAGTTTCTCTCGGGAACGCAATCAGCCCCAGCATTTT
TRBV7-3,TRBJ1-2,many,.,CASSSTGRGGYTF,TGTGCCAGCAGCTCCACAGGAAGGGGAGGCTACACCTTC
TRBV4-1,TRBJ2-4,.,TRBD1,CASSPSLQGIANIQYF,TGCGCCAGCAGCCCAAGTCTACAGGGGATTGCAAACATTCAGTACTTC
TRBV5-1,TRBJ2-7,few,.,CASSSRTFPSEQYF,TGCGCCAGCAGCTCCCGAACTTTCCCAAGTGAGCAGTACTTC
TRBV12-3/TRBV12-4,TRBJ1-5,many,TRBD1,CASNRQGQQPQHF,TGTGCCAGCAATAGACAGGGGCAGCAGCCCCAGCATTTT
TRBV6-2/TRBV6-3,TRBJ2-1,many,TRBD1,CASSYWTGGAYIYNEQFF,TGTGCCAGCAGTTACTGGACAGGGGGGGCCTATATCTACAATGAGCAGTTCTTC
TRBV11-2,TRBJ2-1,many,.,CASSLTGRGGSYNEQFF,TGTGCCAGCAGCTTAACTGGGCGAGGAGGCTCCTACAATGAGCAGTTCTTC
TRBV6-1,TRBJ1-1,many,.,CASSGHLVNTEAFF,TGTGCCAGCAGTGGACATCTGGTGAACACTGAAGCTTTCTTT
TRBV4-1,TRBJ1-2,many,.,CASSQDAAGPDGGYTF,TGCGCCAGCAGCCAAGATGCCGCGGGGCCAGATGGTGGCTACACCTTC
TRBV5-1,TRBJ2-7,many,.,CASSLPSGLDEQYF,TGCGCCAGCAGCTTGCCGAGCGGTTTGGACGAGCAGTACTTC
TRBV27,TRBJ1-1,many,TRBD1,CASSLYFQGARQAFF,TGTGCCAGCAGTTTATATTTCCAGGGGGCTAGGCAAGCTTTCTTT
TRBV10-2,TRBJ2-5,many,TRBD1,CASSEPMTGGGETQYF,TGCGCCAGCAGCGAGCCCATGACAGGGGGAGGGGAGACCCAGTACTTC
TRBV9,TRBJ1-1,many,.,CASSAVTNTEAFF,TGTGCCAGCAGCGCCGTTACGAACACTGAAGCTTTCTTT
TRBV9,TRBJ2-1,many,.,CASSVGPTRINNEQFF,TGTGCCAGCAGCGTAGGGCCGACTCGAATCAACAATGAGCAGTTCTTC
TRBV12-3/TRBV12-4,TRBJ1-5,many,.,CASSPSDGQPQHF,TGTGCCAGCAGTCCTTCTGACGGTCAGCCCCAGCATTTT
TRBV5-8,TRBJ1-5,many,.,CASSFDRGGINQPQHF,TGTGCCAGCAGCTTTGATAGGGGGGGGATAAATCAGCCCCAGCATTTT
TRBV29-1,TRBJ1-1,many,.,CSVVDGNTEAFF,TGCAGCGTGGTGGACGGCAACACTGAAGCTTTCTTT
TRBV28,TRBJ1-1,many,.,CASRGLGGEAFF,TGTGCCAGCAGGGGGCTCGGAGGTGAAGCTTTCTTT
TRBV7-2,TRBJ2-4,.,.,CASSLFGGTKNIQYF,TGTGCCAGCAGCTTATTTGGGGGCACCAAAAACATTCAGTACTTC